The clone carrying this T cell receptor beta chain was counted between two and nine times. What it recognizes is unknown. This entry comes from a study of CD8 T cells in ankylosing spondylitis. As the method for making TCR beta libraries, quantitative 5'-RACE with molecular barcodes was used. MiXCR was run by TCRdb on the 5' RACE reads, yielding one entry per CDR3 protein. The table records approximately 550,000 distinct CDR3 sequences, about 13% of them present only once. Notes on the study in general: There was a TCR beta motif, made of several highly homologous variants, that appeared characteristic of ankylosing spondylitis blood. Significant enrichment of disease-linked clones was reported in matched ankylosing spondylitis synovial fluid.

Germline V gene data show CDR1 as DFQATT and CDR2 as SNEGSKA (reference sequence). The CDR3 has 15 amino acids. V lost 0 bases to trimming and J lost 6 bases; unmatched junction nucleotides: 8. The source is a male donor with ankylosing spondylitis. The V call is TRBV20-1, the J call TRBJ1-5; TRBD1 aligns across 7 bases. Source material: blood, either unsorted or a sorted T cell fraction (not recorded which). CDR3 loop: CSARDLRRGLQPQHF. CDR3 nucleotide sequence: TGCAGTGCTAGAGATCTGCGAAGGGGGCTTCAGCCCCAGCATTTT.